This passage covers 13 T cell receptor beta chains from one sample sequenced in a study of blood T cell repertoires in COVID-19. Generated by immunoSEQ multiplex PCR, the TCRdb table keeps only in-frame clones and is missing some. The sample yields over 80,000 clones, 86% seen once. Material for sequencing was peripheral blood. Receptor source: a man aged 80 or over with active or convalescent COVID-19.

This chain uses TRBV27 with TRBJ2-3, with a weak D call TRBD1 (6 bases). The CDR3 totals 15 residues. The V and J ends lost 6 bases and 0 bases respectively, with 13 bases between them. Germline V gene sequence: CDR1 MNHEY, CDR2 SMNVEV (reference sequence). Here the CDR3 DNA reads TGTGCCAGCAGGAGGGGGTCCTCTAGCACAGATACGCAGTATTTT. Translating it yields CASRRGSSSTDTQYF.

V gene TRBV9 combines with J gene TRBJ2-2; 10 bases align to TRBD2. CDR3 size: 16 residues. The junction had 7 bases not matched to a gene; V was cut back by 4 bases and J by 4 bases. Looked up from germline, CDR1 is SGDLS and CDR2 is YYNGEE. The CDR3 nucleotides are TGTGCCAGCAGCCCGGGACTAGCGAAGGCCACCGGGGAGCTGTTTTTT. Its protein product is CASSPGLAKATGELFF.

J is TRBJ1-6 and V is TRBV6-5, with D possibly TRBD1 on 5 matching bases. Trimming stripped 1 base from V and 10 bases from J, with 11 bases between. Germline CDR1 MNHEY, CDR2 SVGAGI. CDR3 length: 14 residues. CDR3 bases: TGTGCCAGCAGTTACTACAGGCTAAACTCACCCCTCCACTTT. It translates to CASSYYRLNSPLHF.

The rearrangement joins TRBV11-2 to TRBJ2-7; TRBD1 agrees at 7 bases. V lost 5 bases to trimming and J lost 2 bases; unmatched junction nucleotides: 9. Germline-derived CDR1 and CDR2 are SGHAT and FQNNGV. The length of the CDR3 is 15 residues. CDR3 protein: CASSTLSGGPYEQYF. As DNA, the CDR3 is TGTGCCAGCAGCACCCTGTCAGGGGGTCCCTACGAGCAGTACTTC.

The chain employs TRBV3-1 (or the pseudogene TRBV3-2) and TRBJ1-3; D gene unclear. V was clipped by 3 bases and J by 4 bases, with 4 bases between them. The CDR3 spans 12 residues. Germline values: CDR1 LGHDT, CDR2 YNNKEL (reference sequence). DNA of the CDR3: TGTGCCAGCAGCCAGTCAGGAAACACCATATATTTT. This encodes CASSQSGNTIYF.

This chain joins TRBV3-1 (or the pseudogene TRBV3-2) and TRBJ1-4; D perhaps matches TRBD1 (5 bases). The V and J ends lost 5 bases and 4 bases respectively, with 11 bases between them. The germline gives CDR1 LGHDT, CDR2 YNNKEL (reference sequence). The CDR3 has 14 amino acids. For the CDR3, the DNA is TGTGCCAGCAGCGACAGCCCTTTTAATGAAAAACTGTTTTTT. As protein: CASSDSPFNEKLFF.

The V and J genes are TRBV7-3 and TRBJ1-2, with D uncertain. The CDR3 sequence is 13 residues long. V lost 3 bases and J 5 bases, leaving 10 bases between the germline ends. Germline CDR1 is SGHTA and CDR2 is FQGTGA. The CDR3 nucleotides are TGTGCCAGCAGCTTGGGAGTGGGGTATGGCTACACCTTC. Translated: CASSLGVGYGYTF.

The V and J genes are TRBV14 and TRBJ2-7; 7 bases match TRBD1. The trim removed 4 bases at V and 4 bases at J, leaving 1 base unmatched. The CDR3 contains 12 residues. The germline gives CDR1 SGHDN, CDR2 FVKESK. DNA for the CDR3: TGTGCCAGCAGCCCGACAGGGTACGAGCAGTACTTC. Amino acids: CASSPTGYEQYF.

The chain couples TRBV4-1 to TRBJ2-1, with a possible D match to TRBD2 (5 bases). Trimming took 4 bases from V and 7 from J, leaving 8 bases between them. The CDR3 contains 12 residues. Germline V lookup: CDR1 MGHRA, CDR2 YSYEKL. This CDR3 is CASSPLGNEQFF. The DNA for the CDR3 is TGCGCCAGCAGCCCACTAGGTAATGAGCAGTTCTTC.

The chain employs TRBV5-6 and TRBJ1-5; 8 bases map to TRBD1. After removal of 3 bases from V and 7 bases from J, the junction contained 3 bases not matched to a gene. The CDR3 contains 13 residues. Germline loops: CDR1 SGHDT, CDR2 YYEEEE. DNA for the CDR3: TGTGCCAGCAGCTCCAGGGGGCGACAGCCCCAGCATTTT. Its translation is CASSSRGRQPQHF.

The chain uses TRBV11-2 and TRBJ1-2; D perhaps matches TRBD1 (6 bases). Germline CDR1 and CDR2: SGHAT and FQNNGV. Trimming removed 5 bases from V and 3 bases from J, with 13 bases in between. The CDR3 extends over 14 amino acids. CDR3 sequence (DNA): TGTGCCAGCAGCCACAACAGGGTCGACTATGGCTACACCTTC. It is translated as CASSHNRVDYGYTF.

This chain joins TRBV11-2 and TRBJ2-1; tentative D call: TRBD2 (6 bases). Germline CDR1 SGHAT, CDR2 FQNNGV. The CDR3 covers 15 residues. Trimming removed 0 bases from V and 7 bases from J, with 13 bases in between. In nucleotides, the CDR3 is TGTGCCAGCAGCTTAGATCCCGGGAGCTGGAATGAGCAGTTCTTC. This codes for CASSLDPGSWNEQFF.

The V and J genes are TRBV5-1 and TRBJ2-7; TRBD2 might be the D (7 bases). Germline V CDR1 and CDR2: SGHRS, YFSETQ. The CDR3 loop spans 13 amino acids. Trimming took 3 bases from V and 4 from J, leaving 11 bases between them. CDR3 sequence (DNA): TGCGCCAGCAGCTCACAGGGAGGGTACGAGCAGTACTTC. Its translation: CASSSQGGYEQYF.